What follows describes a single T cell receptor (beta chain). For recovered donors of Cohort 3, there were two negative PCRs, clearance, or symptom resolution. This sample was included in a study of blood T cell repertoires in COVID-19. Study-wide background: The samples span acute and convalescent COVID-19 from the United States, Italy and Spain. From T cells, B-cell-depleted T cells, or PBMCs came the material, which was cDNA or gDNA.

Per germline, CDR1 MNHEY and CDR2 SVGAGI. The CDR3 covers 15 residues. V was clipped by 6 bases and J by 7 bases, with 22 bases between them. The data were produced by immunoSEQ multiplex PCR, yet TCRdb's version contains in-frame clones alone and is incomplete. The sample contains under 200,000 clones, more than 70% of which appear only once. This sequence originates from a woman younger than 30 who had recovered from COVID-19. The chain links TRBV6-5 to TRBJ2-7; weak D call: TRBD1 (6 bases). The sample consisted of PBMCs or T cells enriched from blood (not recorded which). CDR3 sequence reads: CASRTPGQGSGEQYF. CDR3 DNA sequence: TGTGCCAGCAGGACCCCCGGTCAGGGGTCGGGGGAGCAGTACTTC.